Only a few counts were recorded for the clone carrying this T cell receptor (beta chain). Its antigen is still unknown. The sample originates from a study of shared clonotypes between healthy human individuals. In the study overall: Aged between 18 and 49, the donors were a couple of women and three men.

Findings of the study overall: Non-shared clonotypes showed lower generation probabilities than clonotypes common to all four donors.

An assay was performed, and its level was deep. TCRdb's copy holds only in-frame clones and misses some; the assay was immunoSEQ multiplex PCR. The table has about 110,000 clones, roughly 70% seen once. V lost 5 bases to trimming and J lost 7 bases, with 15 bases between them. Germline CDR1 reads SGHNT; CDR2 reads YENEEA. There are 14 residues in the CDR3. The TCR comes from a woman in her 30s in good health. This chain connects TRBV11-3 to TRBJ2-1; D may be TRBD1 or TRBD2 (5 bases each). Sequencing was performed on memory CD8+ T cells sorted from blood. Subset described: CD45RO+ cells pooled with CCR7-negative TemRA cells. The CDR3 loop reads CASSPLGAFNEQFF. The DNA for the CDR3 is TGTGCCAGCAGCCCCCTCGGGGCGTTTAATGAGCAGTTCTTC.